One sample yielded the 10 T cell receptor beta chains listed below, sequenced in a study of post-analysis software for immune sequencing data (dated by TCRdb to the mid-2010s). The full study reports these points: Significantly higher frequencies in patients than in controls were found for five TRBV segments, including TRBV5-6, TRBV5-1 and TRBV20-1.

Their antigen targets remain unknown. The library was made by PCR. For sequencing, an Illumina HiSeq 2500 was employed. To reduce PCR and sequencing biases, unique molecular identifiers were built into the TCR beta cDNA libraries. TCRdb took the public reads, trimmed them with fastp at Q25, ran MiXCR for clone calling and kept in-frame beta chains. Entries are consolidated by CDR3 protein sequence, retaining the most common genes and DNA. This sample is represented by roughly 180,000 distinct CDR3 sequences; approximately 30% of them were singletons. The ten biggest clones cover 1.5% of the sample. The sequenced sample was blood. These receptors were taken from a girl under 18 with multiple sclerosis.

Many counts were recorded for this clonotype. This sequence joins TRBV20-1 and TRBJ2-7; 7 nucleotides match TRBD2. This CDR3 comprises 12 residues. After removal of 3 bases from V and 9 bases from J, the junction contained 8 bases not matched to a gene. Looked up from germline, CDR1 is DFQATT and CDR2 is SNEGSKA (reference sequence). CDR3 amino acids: CSASTGGAAQYF. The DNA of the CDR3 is TGCAGTGCTAGTACGGGGGGAGCGGCGCAGTACTTC.

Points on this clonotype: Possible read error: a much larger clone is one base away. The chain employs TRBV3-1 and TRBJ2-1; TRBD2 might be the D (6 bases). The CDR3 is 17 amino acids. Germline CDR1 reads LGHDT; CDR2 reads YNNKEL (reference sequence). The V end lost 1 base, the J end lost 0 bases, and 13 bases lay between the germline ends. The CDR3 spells CASSQGLGLFSYNEQFF. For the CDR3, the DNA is TGTGCCAGCAGCCAAGGTCTGGGACTTTTCTCCTACAATGAGCAGTTCTTC.

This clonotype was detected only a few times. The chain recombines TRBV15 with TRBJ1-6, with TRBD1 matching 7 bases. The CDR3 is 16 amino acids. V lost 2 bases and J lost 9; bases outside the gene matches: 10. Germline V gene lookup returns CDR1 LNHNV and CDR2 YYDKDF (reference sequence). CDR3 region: CATSRQRQGFGSPLHF. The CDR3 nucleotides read TGTGCCACCAGCAGACAACGACAGGGATTCGGTTCACCCCTCCACTTT.

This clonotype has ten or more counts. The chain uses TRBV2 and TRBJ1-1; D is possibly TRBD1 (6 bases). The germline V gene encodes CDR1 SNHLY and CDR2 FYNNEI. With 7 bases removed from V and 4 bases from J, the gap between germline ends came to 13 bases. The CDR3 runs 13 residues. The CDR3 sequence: CASTGQRGTEAFF. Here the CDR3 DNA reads TGTGCCAGCACAGGACAGAGGGGCACTGAAGCTTTCTTT.

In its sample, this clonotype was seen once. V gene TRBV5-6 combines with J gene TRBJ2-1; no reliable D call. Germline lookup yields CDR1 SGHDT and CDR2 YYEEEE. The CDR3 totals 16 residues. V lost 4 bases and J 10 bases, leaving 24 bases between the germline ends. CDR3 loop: CASSPLAPSSGYEQFF. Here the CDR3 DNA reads TGTGCCAGCAGCCCCCTCGCCCCCTCGAGTGGCTACGAGCAGTTCTTC.

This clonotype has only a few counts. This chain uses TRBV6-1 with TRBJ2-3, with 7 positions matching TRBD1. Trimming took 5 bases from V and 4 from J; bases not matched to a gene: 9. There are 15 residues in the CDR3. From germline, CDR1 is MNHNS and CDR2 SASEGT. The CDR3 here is CASSIKGAGADTQYF. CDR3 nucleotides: TGTGCCAGCAGTATAAAGGGGGCTGGGGCAGATACGCAGTATTTT.

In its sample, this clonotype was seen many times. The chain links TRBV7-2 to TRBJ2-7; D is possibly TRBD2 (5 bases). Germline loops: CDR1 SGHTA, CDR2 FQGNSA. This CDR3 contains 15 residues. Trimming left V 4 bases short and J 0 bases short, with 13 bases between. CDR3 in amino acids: CASSSRLRSSYEQYF. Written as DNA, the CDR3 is TGTGCCAGCAGCTCCAGACTACGGAGCTCCTACGAGCAGTACTTC.

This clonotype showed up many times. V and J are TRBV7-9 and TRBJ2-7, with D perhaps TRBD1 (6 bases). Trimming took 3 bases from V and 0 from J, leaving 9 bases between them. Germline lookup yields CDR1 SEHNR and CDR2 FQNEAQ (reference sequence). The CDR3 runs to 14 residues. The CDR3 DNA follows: TGTGCCAGCAGCTTTCCAGGGGTCTCCTACGAGCAGTACTTC. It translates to CASSFPGVSYEQYF.

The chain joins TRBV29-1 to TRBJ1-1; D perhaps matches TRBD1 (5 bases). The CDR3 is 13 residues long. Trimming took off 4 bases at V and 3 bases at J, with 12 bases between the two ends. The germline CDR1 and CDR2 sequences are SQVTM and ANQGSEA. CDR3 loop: CSVVRQGDTEAFF. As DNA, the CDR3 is TGCAGCGTTGTGCGGCAGGGAGACACTGAAGCTTTCTTT.

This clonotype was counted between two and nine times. The CDR3, as DNA: TGTGCCATCTCGACGGGCTCCAACACTGAAGCTTTCTTT. Its protein product is CAISTGSNTEAFF. The chain links TRBV12-3 or TRBV12-4 to TRBJ1-1; D is undetermined. Between the trimmed V and J ends, which lost 10 bases and 2 bases, there was a span of 14 bases. The CDR3 has 13 residues.